This T cell receptor (beta chain) was documented in a study of CD4 T cells in relation to SARS-CoV-2 and coronaviruses. CD4+ T cells from unexposed donors were obtained before the COVID-19 pandemic (2011-2018). Isolation of CD4+ T cells took place after about 9 days in culture. Testing used SARS-CoV-2 S/N and four cold-coronavirus spikes on unexposed-donor CD4+ T cells, cells permitting. Study-wide points: Compared with monoreactive clones, crossreactive clones showed significantly weaker SARS-CoV-2 expansion.

CDR3 length: 14 residues. The germline CDR1 and CDR2 sequences are MNHEY and SVGAGI. V dropped 7 bases and J dropped 2; count of bases not matched to a gene: 7. Notes on this clone: Antigen: not known.

Sequenced by immunoSEQ multiplex PCR; TCRdb stores in-frame clones only, minus some. The top ten hold approximately 7.5% of the sample, which has 13,000 or so clones, 69% seen once. The gene calls are TRBV6-5 and TRBJ2-7; 8 bases are shared with TRBD2. The specimen sequenced was CD4+ T cells from PBMCs, cultured in vitro. This clonotype originated in a human donor in good health. The CDR3 here is CASTVKAGAYEQYF. The CDR3 DNA follows: TGTGCCAGCACCGTTAAAGCGGGAGCCTACGAGCAGTACTTC.